This T cell receptor (beta chain) comes out of a study of beta chain features in type 1 diabetes. Germline CDR1 reads MDHEN; CDR2 reads SYDVKM. V trimming: 3 bases; J trimming: 3 bases; junction bases outside the gene matches: 11. This CDR3 comprises 17 residues. Study-level points and caveats: Type 1 diabetes patients showed a moderate but significant shortening of TCRB CDR3s in all four CD4+ subsets.

Reverse transcribing all isolated RNA meant expressed TCRB transcripts were sequenced. Clones were sequenced by immunoSEQ multiplex PCR, and TCRdb holds only the in-frame ones, with some missing. The table includes some 350,000 clones, roughly a tenth detected once. With regard to this clone: Its antigen is not known.

The sequenced sample consisted of central memory CD4+ T cells from blood. This TCR was sampled from a man younger than 40 with type 1 diabetes. The rearrangement links TRBV28 to TRBJ1-5, with 7 bases identical to TRBD1. CDR3 nucleotide sequence: TGTGCCAGCAGTTTGGGGGGAGGGGGCGCTCTCAATCAGCCCCAGCATTTT. Protein: CASSLGGGGALNQPQHF.